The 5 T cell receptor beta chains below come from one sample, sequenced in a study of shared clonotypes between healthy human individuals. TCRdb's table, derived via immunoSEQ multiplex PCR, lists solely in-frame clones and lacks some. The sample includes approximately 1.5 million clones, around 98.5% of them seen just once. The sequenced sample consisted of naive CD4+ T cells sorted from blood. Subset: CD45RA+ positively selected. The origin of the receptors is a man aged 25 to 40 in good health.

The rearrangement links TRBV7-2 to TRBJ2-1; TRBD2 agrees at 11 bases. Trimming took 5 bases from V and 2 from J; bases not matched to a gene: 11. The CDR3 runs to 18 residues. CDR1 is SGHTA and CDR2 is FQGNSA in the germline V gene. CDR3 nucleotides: TGTGCCAGCAGCCCTACTAGCGGGAGTAGTATCACCTACAATGAGCAGTTCTTC. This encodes CASSPTSGSSITYNEQFF.

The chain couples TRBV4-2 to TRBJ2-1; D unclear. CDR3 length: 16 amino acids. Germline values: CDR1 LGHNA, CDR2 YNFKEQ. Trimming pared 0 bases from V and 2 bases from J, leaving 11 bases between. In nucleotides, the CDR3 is TGTGCCAGCAGCCAAGAGCGGTCTGGCCCCTACAATGAGCAGTTCTTC. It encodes CASSQERSGPYNEQFF.

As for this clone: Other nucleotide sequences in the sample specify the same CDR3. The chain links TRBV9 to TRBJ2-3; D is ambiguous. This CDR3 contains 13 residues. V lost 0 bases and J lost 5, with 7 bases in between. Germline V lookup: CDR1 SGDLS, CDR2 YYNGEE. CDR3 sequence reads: CASSVGGIDTQYF. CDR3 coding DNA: TGTGCCAGCAGCGTAGGTGGGATAGATACGCAGTATTTT.

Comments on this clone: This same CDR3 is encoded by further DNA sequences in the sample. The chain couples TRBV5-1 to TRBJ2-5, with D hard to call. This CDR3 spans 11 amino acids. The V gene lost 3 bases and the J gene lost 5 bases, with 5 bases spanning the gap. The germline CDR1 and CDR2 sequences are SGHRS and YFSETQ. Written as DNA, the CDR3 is TGCGCCAGCAGCTCGGTTGAGACCCAGTACTTC. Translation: CASSSVETQYF.

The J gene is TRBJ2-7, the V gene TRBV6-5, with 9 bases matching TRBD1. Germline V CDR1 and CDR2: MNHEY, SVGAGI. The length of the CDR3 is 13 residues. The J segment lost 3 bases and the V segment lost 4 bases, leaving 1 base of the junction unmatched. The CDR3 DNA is TGTGCCAGCAGTTCGGGACAGGGCTACGAGCAGTACTTC. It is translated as CASSSGQGYEQYF.